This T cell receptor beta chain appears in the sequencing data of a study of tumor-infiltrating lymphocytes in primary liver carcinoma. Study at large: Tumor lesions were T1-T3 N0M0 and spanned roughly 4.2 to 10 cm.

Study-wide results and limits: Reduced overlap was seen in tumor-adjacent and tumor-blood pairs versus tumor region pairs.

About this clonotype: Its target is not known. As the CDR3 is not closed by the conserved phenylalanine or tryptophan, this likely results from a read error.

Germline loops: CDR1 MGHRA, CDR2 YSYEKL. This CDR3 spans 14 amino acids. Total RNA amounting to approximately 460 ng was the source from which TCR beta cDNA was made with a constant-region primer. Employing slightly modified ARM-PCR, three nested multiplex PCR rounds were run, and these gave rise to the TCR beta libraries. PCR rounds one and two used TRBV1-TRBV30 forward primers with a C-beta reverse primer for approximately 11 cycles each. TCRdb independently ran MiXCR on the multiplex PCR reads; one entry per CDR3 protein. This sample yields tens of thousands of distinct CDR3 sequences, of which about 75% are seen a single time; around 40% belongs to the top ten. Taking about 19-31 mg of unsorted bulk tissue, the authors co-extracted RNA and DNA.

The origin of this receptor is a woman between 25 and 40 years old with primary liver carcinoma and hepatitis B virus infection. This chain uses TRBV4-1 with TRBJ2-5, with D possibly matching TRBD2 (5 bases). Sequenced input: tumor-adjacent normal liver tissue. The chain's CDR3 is CPSSHEERAVTQYI. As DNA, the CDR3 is TGCCCCAGCAGCCATGAAGAGAGGGCCGTGACCCAGTACATC.